The 8 T cell receptor beta chains in this list originate from one sample, sequenced in a study of T cells in localized non-small cell lung cancer. TCRdb keeps only in-frame clones here, not all; method: immunoSEQ multiplex PCR. The sample contains fewer than 25,000 clones, 90% of which appear only once. The sample in question was peripheral blood, obtained before any cancer treatment. Receptor source: a woman aged 35-75 years with stage I lung adenocarcinoma.

V is TRBV27 and J is TRBJ2-7, with 7 bases aligning to TRBD1. Germline lookup yields CDR1 MNHEY and CDR2 SMNVEV (reference sequence). Trimming cost V 2 bases and J 5 bases; bases outside gene matches: 3. The length of the CDR3 is 13 residues. In nucleotides, the CDR3 is TGTGCCAGCAGTTTAAACAGGGGCGACGAGCAGTACTTC. Translated, it gives CASSLNRGDEQYF.

The chain is built from TRBV28 and TRBJ1-3; D not resolved. The CDR3 spans 14 residues. V was clipped by 3 bases and J by 2 bases, with 8 bases between them. CDR1 MDHEN and CDR2 SYDVKM come from the germline V gene. CDR3 region: CASSFKAAGNTIYF. Here the CDR3 DNA reads TGTGCCAGCAGTTTTAAGGCCGCTGGAAACACCATATATTTT.

The gene calls are TRBV6-5 and TRBJ1-1; D may be TRBD1 (6 bases). V dropped 0 bases and J dropped 3 bases, with 11 bases sitting between them. Germline CDR1 MNHEY, CDR2 SVGAGI. This CDR3 has 15 amino acids. The chain's CDR3 is CASSYSRGKYTEAFF. CDR3 in DNA: TGTGCCAGCAGTTACTCGAGGGGGAAGTACACTGAAGCTTTCTTT.

This chain uses TRBV11-3 with TRBJ2-3; D is perhaps TRBD1 or TRBD2 (7 bases each). The CDR3 has 18 residues. V was shortened by 0 bases and J by 8 bases, with 24 bases between the two germline ends. CDR1 and CDR2 from the germline V gene are SGHNT and YENEEA. CDR3 DNA sequence: TGTGCCAGCAGCTTAGAGACAGGGACTATAAGGGTCGACGCTACGCAGTATTTT. Translated, it gives CASSLETGTIRVDATQYF.

The J gene is TRBJ2-1, the V gene TRBV2; TRBD2 matches at 10 bases. J was trimmed by 2 bases and V by 9 bases; bases with no gene match: 1. Germline-derived CDR1 and CDR2 are SNHLY and FYNNEI. The CDR3 loop spans 13 amino acids. The CDR3 DNA follows: TGTGCCAGTACTAGCGGGGCCTACAATGAGCAGTTCTTC. Protein product: CASTSGAYNEQFF.

This chain links TRBV12-5 with TRBJ2-2, with TRBD1 identical over 9 bases. V was pared by 7 bases and J by 6 bases, with 15 bases of the junction left unmatched. Germline V gene sequence: CDR1 LGHNT, CDR2 FRNRAP. This CDR3 is 17 amino acids long. In DNA, the CDR3 is TGTGCTAGTGATGGTTTTCGGCCCAGACAGGGGGCCGGGGAGCTGTTTTTT. It is translated as CASDGFRPRQGAGELFF. Full variable domain (rest looked up from reference TRBV12-5 and TRBJ2-2): DARVTQTPRHKVTEMGQEVTMRCQPILGHNTVFWYRQTMMQGLELLAYFRNRAPLDDSGMPKDRFSAEMPDATLATLKIQPSEPRDSAVYFCASDGFRPRQGAGELFFGEGSRLTVL.

The chain employs TRBV20-1 and TRBJ2-3; D is perhaps TRBD2 (5 bases). Trimming cost V 5 bases and J 7 bases, with 10 bases left between them. CDR1 is DFQATT, CDR2 SNEGSKA, per germline (reference sequence). This CDR3 comprises 11 residues. The CDR3 sequence is CSALDGNTQYF. Here the CDR3 DNA reads TGCAGTGCTCTGGACGGGAATACGCAGTATTTT.

The chain couples TRBV10-1 to TRBJ2-7; TRBD2 matches at 8 bases. CDR1 and CDR2 (germline): WNHNN, SYGVQD (reference sequence). The CDR3 is 15 amino acids. V shed 5 bases and J 7 bases; nucleotides not matched to a gene: 13. Here the CDR3 DNA reads TGCGCCAGCAGTTCGTCTCGAGCGGGGGCCGGGGAGCAGTACTTC. It codes for CASSSSRAGAGEQYF.